The 17 T cell receptor beta chains in this list originate from one sample, sequenced in a study of blood T cell repertoires in COVID-19. Method: immunoSEQ multiplex PCR; TCRdb's copy keeps in-frame clones and lacks some. The sample holds about 120,000 clones; 88% are singletons and the top ten take 1.2%. Sequenced sample: peripheral blood. Source of these receptors: an elderly woman with acute or convalescent COVID-19.

The CDR3 DNA reads TGTGCCAGCTTCAGGGAGGACTATGGCTACACCTTC. This sequence encodes CASFREDYGYTF. The chain uses TRBV9 and TRBJ1-2; maybe TRBD1 (5 bases). The CDR3 runs 12 residues. Germline V gene data show CDR1 as SGDLS and CDR2 as YYNGEE. V lost 7 bases and J 3 bases, leaving 10 bases between the germline ends.

The V gene is TRBV9, the J gene TRBJ2-3; TRBD2 aligns across 7 bases. The J segment lost 1 base and the V segment lost 2 bases, leaving 7 bases of the junction unmatched. In germline, CDR1 is SGDLS, CDR2 YYNGEE. The CDR3 is 16 residues long. The CDR3 here is CASSVRPSGGTDTQYF. The CDR3 DNA is TGTGCCAGCAGCGTCAGACCCAGCGGGGGCACAGATACGCAGTATTTT. Complete variable domain (other parts from reference TRBV9 and TRBJ2-3): DSGVTQTPKHLITATGQRVTLRCSPRSGDLSVYWYQQSLDQGLQFLIQYYNGEERAKGNILERFSAQQFPDLHSELNLSSLELGDSALYFCASSVRPSGGTDTQYFGPGTRLTVL.

This chain connects TRBV3-1 (or the pseudogene TRBV3-2) to TRBJ2-5; 11 positions agree with TRBD2. V shed 1 base and J 4 bases; nucleotides not matched to a gene: 8. CDR3 length: 17 residues. Germline V gene sequence: CDR1 LGHDT, CDR2 YNNKEL (reference sequence). The CDR3 is CASSQVGSGGARETQYF. CDR3 nucleotide sequence: TGTGCCAGCAGCCAAGTGGGTAGCGGGGGGGCTCGAGAGACCCAGTACTTC.

The chain couples TRBV7-3 to TRBJ2-7; D possibly corresponds to TRBD1 (6 bases). V was cut by 4 bases and J by 2 bases, with 12 bases left in between. The germline V gene encodes CDR1 SGHTA and CDR2 FQGTGA. This CDR3 spans 14 amino acids. CDR3 amino acids: CASSSRQAPYEQYF. The CDR3 DNA sequence: TGTGCCAGCAGCTCGAGACAGGCCCCCTACGAGCAGTACTTC.

The chain carries TRBV19 and TRBJ1-2; D might be TRBD1 (5 bases). Deletions cut 1 base from V and 4 bases from J, with 7 bases between. Germline CDR1 reads LNHDA; CDR2 reads SQIVND (reference sequence). There are 13 residues in the CDR3. The CDR3 DNA reads as TGTGCCAGTAGTATAGGGGGCGGCTATGGCTACACCTTC. Protein: CASSIGGGYGYTF. The full variable domain, rest sourced from reference TRBV19 and TRBJ1-2, is DGGITQSPKYLFRKEGQNVTLSCEQNLNHDAMYWYRQDPGQGLRLIYYSQIVNDFQKGDIAEGYSVSREKKESFPLTVTSAQKNPTAFYLCASSIGGGYGYTFGSGTRLTVV.

The chain recombines TRBV5-1 with TRBJ2-5; D is ambiguous. Trimming removed 4 bases at V and 4 bases at J, with 14 bases between. Germline V gives CDR1 SGHRS, CDR2 YFSETQ. This CDR3 spans 14 amino acids. The CDR3: CASSTNRVGETQYF. The CDR3 DNA reads as TGCGCCAGCAGCACTAATCGGGTGGGAGAGACCCAGTACTTC.

This clone was seen once. The chain carries TRBV5-1 and TRBJ2-7, with D tentatively TRBD1 (6 bases). The CDR3 is 14 amino acids. With 5 bases removed from V and 3 bases from J, the gap between germline ends came to 15 bases. CDR1 and CDR2 (germline): SGHRS, YFSETQ. For the CDR3, the DNA is TGCGCCAGCAGTTCACAGGGATTCAACTACGAGCAGTACTTC. It is translated as CASSSQGFNYEQYF.

The chain employs TRBV10-3 and TRBJ1-2, with 8 bases matching TRBD1. CDR1 is ENHRY, CDR2 SYGVKD, per germline. J was trimmed by 3 bases and V by 6 bases; bases with no gene match: 6. CDR3 length equals 14 residues. CDR3 region: CAIRDGQGHYGYTF. As DNA, the CDR3 is TGTGCCATCAGAGACGGACAGGGTCACTATGGCTACACCTTC.

The V gene is TRBV10-3, the J gene TRBJ1-5; D is perhaps TRBD1 (6 bases). The CDR3 has 14 residues. Germline assignment: CDR1 ENHRY and CDR2 SYGVKD. Trimming stripped 11 bases from V and 2 bases from J, with 16 bases between. CDR3 residues: CASAEGGGNQPQHF. Written as DNA, the CDR3 is TGTGCCTCTGCGGAGGGGGGGGGCAATCAGCCCCAGCATTTT.

The V and J genes are TRBV7-9 and TRBJ2-5; TRBD1 is a possible D gene (5 bases). Trimming removed 3 bases at V and 12 bases at J, with 14 bases between. Germline CDR1 and CDR2: SEHNR and FQNEAQ (reference sequence). CDR3 size: 12 residues. The CDR3 loop reads CASSFTGPREYF. CDR3 DNA: TGTGCCAGCAGCTTTACAGGACCAAGGGAGTACTTC.

This rearrangement joins TRBV19 to TRBJ1-4; no clear D gene. The length of the CDR3 is 12 residues. The V and J ends lost 6 bases and 5 bases respectively, with 7 bases between them. From germline, CDR1 is LNHDA and CDR2 SQIVND (reference sequence). CDR3 sequence: CASRPTNEKLFF. DNA of the CDR3: TGTGCCAGTAGACCTACCAATGAAAAACTGTTTTTT. The full variable domain, rest sourced from reference TRBV19 and TRBJ1-4, is DGGITQSPKYLFRKEGQNVTLSCEQNLNHDAMYWYRQDPGQGLRLIYYSQIVNDFQKGDIAEGYSVSREKKESFPLTVTSAQKNPTAFYLCASRPTNEKLFFGSGTQLSVL.

V usage is TRBV9 and J usage is TRBJ2-1, with TRBD2 matching over 12 bases. Trimming removed 3 bases from V and 5 bases from J; junction bases left unmatched: 3. CDR1 and CDR2 from the germline V gene are SGDLS and YYNGEE. The CDR3 contains 15 residues. The CDR3 nucleotides are TGTGCCAGCAGCGCTAGACTAGCGGGGGACAATGAGCAGTTCTTC. This encodes CASSARLAGDNEQFF.

The chain is built from TRBV14 and TRBJ2-5, with D tentatively TRBD2 (5 bases). The CDR3 is made up of 15 amino acids. Germline values: CDR1 SGHDN, CDR2 FVKESK. V shed 0 bases and J shed 5 bases, with 13 bases lying between them. CDR3 sequence: CASSQDRDSMETQYF. The CDR3 DNA follows: TGTGCCAGCAGCCAAGATCGGGATAGTATGGAGACCCAGTACTTC. Full variable domain (remainder filled in from reference TRBV14 and TRBJ2-5): EAGVTQFPSHSVIEKGQTVTLRCDPISGHDNLYWYRRVMGKEIKFLLHFVKESKQDESGMPNNRFLAERTGGTYSTLKVQPAELEDSGVYFCASSQDRDSMETQYFGPGTRLLVL.

The J gene is TRBJ2-1, the V gene TRBV5-4; TRBD2 matches 9 bases. V was clipped by 0 bases and J by 3 bases; unmatched bases: 7. This CDR3 contains 17 residues. Germline CDR1 is SGHNT and CDR2 is YYREEE (reference sequence). The CDR3 loop reads CASSLDFSGSVYNEQFF. The DNA for the CDR3 is TGTGCCAGCAGCTTGGACTTTAGCGGGAGTGTCTACAATGAGCAGTTCTTC.

The chain carries TRBV6-5 and TRBJ2-6; 10 positions agree with TRBD1. The length of the CDR3 is 16 residues. The germline V gene encodes CDR1 MNHEY and CDR2 SVGAGI. The junction had 2 bases not matched to a gene; V was cut back by 4 bases and J by 2 bases. CDR3 sequence reads: CASSSGTGAGANVLTF. The CDR3 DNA is TGTGCCAGCAGTTCCGGGACAGGGGCTGGGGCCAACGTCCTGACTTTC.

This chain connects TRBV19 to TRBJ2-5; D is unclear. The CDR3 has 13 amino acids. Trimming took off 5 bases at V and 0 bases at J, with 7 bases between the two ends. Per germline, CDR1 LNHDA and CDR2 SQIVND (reference sequence). In DNA, the CDR3 is TGTGCCAGTAGTTGGAGCTACCAAGAGACCCAGTACTTC. Translated, it gives CASSWSYQETQYF.

The chain recombines TRBV7-9 with TRBJ2-2; the D gene is possibly TRBD1 (6 bases). V was cut by 2 bases and J by 1 base, with 11 bases left in between. Germline assignment: CDR1 SEHNR and CDR2 FQNEAQ (reference sequence). This CDR3 comprises 16 residues. CDR3 nucleotide sequence: TGTGCCAGCAGCTTACCTGGGGGACAGAACACCGGGGAGCTGTTTTTT. It yields the protein CASSLPGGQNTGELFF.